Below are 27 T cell receptor beta chains sequenced from a single sample in a study of Ad26.COV2.S vaccination and SARS-CoV-2 variants. Treatment noted: some 20 received Ad26.COV2.S at low or high dose, single or two shots; 5 received placebo; per-sample allocation not given. Sampling occurred on day 63 after the first vaccine or placebo injection. Data came from immunoSEQ multiplex PCR; TCRdb stores just in-frame clones and leaves some out. The sample shows roughly 380,000 clones, over 75% of them seen only once. Source: peripheral blood, taken in a trial of Ad26.COV2.S vaccine versus placebo. The receptors were sampled from a person aged 18-60 years who received the Ad26.COV2.S COVID-19 vaccine or a placebo.

The rearrangement uses TRBV5-1 and TRBJ2-7; 12 bases match TRBD2. This CDR3 spans 15 amino acids. V was pared by 0 bases and J by 6 bases, with 4 bases of the junction left unmatched. Germline V gene data show CDR1 as SGHRS and CDR2 as YFSETQ. CDR3 residues: CASSLALAGGREQYF. Written as DNA, the CDR3 is TGCGCCAGCAGCTTGGCTCTAGCGGGGGGGCGCGAGCAGTACTTC.

This clone occurred many times. CDR3 sequence reads: CASAGGGNDGELFF. CDR3 bases: TGTGCCAGCGCCGGGGGTGGAAATGACGGGGAGCTGTTTTTT. V is TRBV3-1 (or the pseudogene TRBV3-2) and J is TRBJ2-2; D perhaps matches TRBD2 (6 bases). Per the germline V gene, CDR1 is LGHDT and CDR2 is YNNKEL (reference sequence). Trimming shortened V by 8 bases and J by 7 bases, and 17 bases separated the two germline ends. CDR3 size: 14 residues.

The chain is built from TRBV7-9 and TRBJ2-7, with D possibly matching TRBD2 (5 bases). Between the trimmed V and J ends, which lost 2 bases and 2 bases, there was a span of 16 bases. Germline V lookup: CDR1 SEHNR, CDR2 FQNEAQ (reference sequence). The CDR3 runs 16 residues. The CDR3 region has the DNA TGTGCCAGCAGCTTATTAATTGAGGGTCCCCCCTACGAGCAGTACTTC. Translation: CASSLLIEGPPYEQYF. Combining the CDR3 with reference TRBV7-9 and TRBJ2-7 gives the whole variable domain DTGVSQNPRHKITKRGQNVTFRCDPISEHNRLYWYRQTLGQGPEFLTYFQNEAQLEKSRLLSDRFSAERPKGSFSTLEIQRTEQGDSAMYLCASSLLIEGPPYEQYFGPGTRLTVT.

V usage is TRBV19 and J usage is TRBJ2-1; 8 nucleotides align to TRBD1. Germline-derived CDR1 and CDR2 are LNHDA and SQIVND (reference sequence). J was trimmed by 4 bases and V by 1 base; bases with no gene match: 6. This CDR3 comprises 16 residues. CDR3 in amino acids: CASSIGGRGLYNEQFF. The CDR3 nucleotides read TGTGCCAGTAGTATAGGGGGCAGGGGGCTGTACAATGAGCAGTTCTTC.

The chain couples TRBV18 to TRBJ2-1; D remains ambiguous. Per the germline V gene, CDR1 is KGHSH and CDR2 is LQKENI. CDR3 length: 13 amino acids. V was cut by 3 bases and J by 8 bases, with 11 bases left in between. CDR3 sequence (DNA): TGTGCCAGCTCACCCTCCTATGGCGATGAGCAGTTCTTC. Protein product: CASSPSYGDEQFF.

V usage is TRBV29-1 and J usage is TRBJ1-1; no reliable D call. V was shortened by 6 bases and J by 5 bases, with 22 bases between the two germline ends. The CDR3 is 15 residues long. Germline CDR1 is SQVTM and CDR2 is ANQGSEA. CDR3 in DNA: TGCAGCGTACCCGCTGCGGCCTCCCCTGGGACTGAAGCTTTCTTT. Its protein product is CSVPAAASPGTEAFF.

This chain links TRBV7-3 with TRBJ1-5; maybe TRBD1 (5 bases). The V gene lost 6 bases and the J gene lost 4 bases, with 10 bases spanning the gap. Germline CDR1 SGHTA, CDR2 FQGTGA. There are 13 residues in the CDR3. The DNA for the CDR3 is TGTGCCAGCAGGGTGACAGTTAATCAGCCCCAGCATTTT. The encoded protein is CASRVTVNQPQHF.

The rearrangement uses TRBV9 and TRBJ1-2; the match to TRBD1 covers 10 bases. Germline V gene lookup returns CDR1 SGDLS and CDR2 YYNGEE. The CDR3 runs 18 residues. J was trimmed by 3 bases and V by 3 bases; bases with no gene match: 14. The CDR3 loop reads CASSGEIGTGERHYGYTF. In DNA, the CDR3 is TGTGCCAGCAGCGGAGAAATTGGGACAGGGGAACGTCACTATGGCTACACCTTC.

This chain uses TRBV6-5 with TRBJ2-5; either TRBD1 or TRBD2 may fit D (6 bases each). The V gene's germline CDR1 is MNHEY and CDR2 SVGAGI. The V end lost 8 bases, the J end lost 5 bases, and 21 bases lay between the germline ends. The CDR3 consists of 15 residues. In DNA form, the CDR3 reads TGTGCCAGCGTACCTGACGGGGGCGCTGGGGAGACCCAGTACTTC. Translated, it gives CASVPDGGAGETQYF.

The chain has TRBV2 and TRBJ1-2, with 7 bases that match TRBD1. The germline V gene encodes CDR1 SNHLY and CDR2 FYNNEI. J lost 1 base, V lost 6 bases, and 8 bases had no gene match. The CDR3 is made up of 15 amino acids. The CDR3 DNA follows: TGTGCCAGCAGAGACGACAGGGCACTTAACTATGGCTACACCTTC. Protein product: CASRDDRALNYGYTF.

The chain has TRBV3-1 (or the pseudogene TRBV3-2) and TRBJ2-2, with TRBD1 matching over 9 bases. Germline CDR1 and CDR2: LGHDT and YNNKEL (reference sequence). V was pared by 2 bases and J by 5 bases, with 9 bases of the junction left unmatched. CDR3 length equals 17 residues. Here the CDR3 reads CASSQTRGQGGTGELFF. The DNA of the CDR3 is TGTGCCAGCAGCCAAACCAGGGGACAGGGAGGGACCGGGGAGCTGTTTTTT.

The chain is built from TRBV4-3 and TRBJ1-5; no clear D gene. Trimming shortened V by 0 bases and J by 0 bases, and 15 bases separated the two germline ends. The CDR3 extends over 18 amino acids. In germline, CDR1 is LGHNA, CDR2 YSLEER. In DNA form, the CDR3 reads TGCGCCAGCAGCCAAGATTATCCAACAAGCAATAGCAATCAGCCCCAGCATTTT. This gives the protein CASSQDYPTSNSNQPQHF.

The chain employs TRBV19 and TRBJ2-3; TRBD1 agrees at 7 bases. Germline V lookup: CDR1 LNHDA, CDR2 SQIVND (reference sequence). Germline trimming cut 6 bases from V and 4 bases from J; bases unmatched to any gene: 10. The CDR3 is made up of 15 amino acids. The CDR3 coding sequence is TGTGCCAGTAGCTCGGGACAGAGCGTCGCAGATACGCAGTATTTT. It specifies CASSSGQSVADTQYF.

The rearrangement uses TRBV29-1 and TRBJ2-7; D unclear. The CDR3 is 12 amino acids. Trimming removed 4 bases from V and 0 bases from J, with 7 bases in between. CDR1 is SQVTM, CDR2 ANQGSEA, per germline. CDR3: CSVAASSYEQYF. For the CDR3, the DNA is TGCAGCGTTGCGGCTAGCTCCTACGAGCAGTACTTC.

The CDR3 loop reads CASSLVRGADEQYF. The CDR3 DNA is TGTGCCAGCAGCCTAGTGCGGGGGGCTGACGAGCAGTACTTC. The chain links TRBV3-1 (or the pseudogene TRBV3-2) to TRBJ2-7, with 8 bases aligning to TRBD2. Germline V gene lookup returns CDR1 LGHDT and CDR2 YNNKEL (reference sequence). The length of the CDR3 is 14 residues. The trim removed 4 bases at V and 5 bases at J, leaving 7 bases unmatched.

V gene TRBV6-7 combines with J gene TRBJ2-3, with a tentative D call TRBD2 (7 bases). TRBV6-7 is an ORF; its function is uncertain. Trimming removed 8 bases at V and 0 bases at J, with 24 bases between. The CDR3 is made up of 18 amino acids. This CDR3 is CASSTWRGRTHSTDTQYF. The CDR3 DNA follows: TGTGCCAGCTCAACCTGGCGGGGGCGGACGCATAGCACAGATACGCAGTATTTT.

This clone was found a few times. The CDR3 nucleotides are TGTGCTAGTGGTTTGGTTAGCGGGGGGCCTCACACCGGGGAGCTGTTTTTT. This translates into CASGLVSGGPHTGELFF. The V gene is TRBV12-5, the J gene TRBJ2-2; 10 bases map to TRBD2. With 0 bases clipped from V and 3 bases from J, the junction kept 4 bases outside the gene matches. Germline V CDR1 and CDR2: LGHNT, FRNRAP. The CDR3 consists of 17 residues.

On this clone: Germline and junction disagree at one end, which may indicate a read error. The gene calls are TRBV7-2 and TRBJ1-5; tentatively, D is TRBD1 (5 bases). Germline CDR1 SGHTA, CDR2 FQGNSA. The length of the CDR3 is 14 residues. CDR3 bases: TGTGCCAGCAGCCCGACAGCTAGCCATCAGCCCCAGCATTTT. Protein sequence: CASSPTASHQPQHF.

The chain carries TRBV14 and TRBJ1-1; D gene unclear. With 0 bases removed from V and 7 bases from J, the gap between germline ends came to 6 bases. Germline CDR1 SGHDN, CDR2 FVKESK. This CDR3 has 12 amino acids. For the CDR3, the DNA is TGTGCCAGCAGCCAAGATTGGAATGAAGCTTTCTTT. Translation: CASSQDWNEAFF.

This chain joins TRBV12-3 or TRBV12-4 and TRBJ1-1; D not resolved. The CDR3 loop spans 13 amino acids. The V end lost 3 bases, the J end lost 1 base, and 6 bases lay between the germline ends. The CDR3 sequence is CASSFVENTEAFF. DNA for the CDR3: TGTGCCAGCAGTTTTGTAGAGAACACTGAAGCTTTCTTT.

V and J are TRBV9 and TRBJ1-5; TRBD1 agrees at 9 bases. The V gene end was trimmed by 2 bases and the J gene end by 7 bases; junction bases not matched to a gene: 4. Per the germline V gene, CDR1 is SGDLS and CDR2 is YYNGEE. The CDR3 runs 14 residues. This CDR3 reads CASSVKQGAQPQHF. The CDR3 DNA follows: TGTGCCAGCAGCGTCAAACAGGGGGCGCAGCCCCAGCATTTT.

The sample holds one count of this clone. This chain connects TRBV2 to TRBJ2-2, with D perhaps TRBD1 (6 bases). Trimming left V 5 bases short and J 2 bases short, with 9 bases between. The CDR3 has 14 residues. Germline V gives CDR1 SNHLY, CDR2 FYNNEI. CDR3: CASSRTDNTGELFF. CDR3 nucleotides: TGTGCCAGCAGTCGGACAGATAACACCGGGGAGCTGTTTTTT. Full variable domain (rest looked up from reference TRBV2 and TRBJ2-2): EPEVTQTPSHQVTQMGQEVILRCVPISNHLYFYWYRQILGQKVEFLVSFYNNEISEKSEIFDDQFSVERPDGSNFTLKIRSTKLEDSAMYFCASSRTDNTGELFFGEGSRLTVL.

This clone was counted between two and nine times. This sample also contains other DNA sequences that code for the same CDR3. The chain joins TRBV7-3 to TRBJ1-2; D gene unclear. CDR1 SGHTA and CDR2 FQGTGA come from the germline V gene. V dropped 1 base and J dropped 13 bases, with 16 bases sitting between them. CDR3 length equals 13 residues. The CDR3 DNA reads TGTGCCAGCAGCTTAATGGCGACGGGAGTTCGCACCTTC. Translation gives CASSLMATGVRTF.

This sequence joins TRBV27 and TRBJ2-7, with D maybe TRBD2 (6 bases). The CDR3 has 17 amino acids. Per germline, CDR1 MNHEY and CDR2 SMNVEV (reference sequence). Trimming took 7 bases from V and 2 from J, leaving 24 bases between them. The CDR3 region is CASTKLRSGTSTYEQYF. DNA of the CDR3: TGTGCCAGCACCAAACTGAGATCCGGGACTTCTACCTACGAGCAGTACTTC.

V and J are TRBV3-1 (or the pseudogene TRBV3-2) and TRBJ2-1; no clear D. V was cut by 0 bases and J by 9 bases, with 12 bases left in between. The CDR3 runs 14 residues. CDR1 is LGHDT and CDR2 is YNNKEL in the germline V gene (reference sequence). CDR3 amino acids: CASSQDASGVEQFF. In DNA, the CDR3 is TGTGCCAGCAGCCAAGATGCCTCTGGAGTTGAGCAGTTCTTC.

The rearrangement joins TRBV21-1 to TRBJ1-5; the listed D gene, TRBD1, was not tested against the DNA. TRBV21-1 is designated a pseudogene. The length of the CDR3 is 14 residues. The CDR3 here is CASSKRRGSRFQHF. In DNA, the CDR3 is TGTGCCAGCAGCAAAAGAAGGGGGAGTCGATTTCAGCATTTT.

The CDR3 DNA follows: TGTGCCAGTAGTGCGGGACTAGCGGGGGCTAGCACAGATACGCAGTATTTT. Residues: CASSAGLAGASTDTQYF. The genes are TRBV19 and TRBJ2-3; 14 bases line up with TRBD2. Germline values: CDR1 LNHDA, CDR2 SQIVND (reference sequence). V shed 5 bases and J 0 bases; nucleotides not matched to a gene: 4. The CDR3 consists of 17 residues.